A single sample gave rise to the 14 T cell receptor beta chains below, sequenced in a study of radiotherapy plus CTLA-4 blockade in lung cancer. Sequenced by immunoSEQ multiplex PCR; TCRdb stores in-frame clones only, minus some. Of about 90,000 clones listed, about 85% are singletons. The material sequenced was peripheral blood, taken from a patient treated with radiotherapy plus ipilimumab. These receptors came from a human donor with non-small cell lung cancer that progressed on radiotherapy plus ipilimumab.

This clone has a single count. This chain uses TRBV7-9 with TRBJ2-5; the D gene is possibly TRBD1 (5 bases). This CDR3 comprises 16 residues. CDR1 is SEHNR and CDR2 is FQNEAQ in the germline V gene (reference sequence). The germline V and J ends were trimmed by 1 base and 2 bases, with 14 bases remaining between them. The CDR3 reads CASSLEWGGTQETQYF. The CDR3 DNA follows: TGTGCCAGCAGCTTAGAATGGGGCGGAACGCAAGAGACCCAGTACTTC.

This clone has only one observation. The chain carries TRBV9 and TRBJ1-2, with D maybe TRBD1 (6 bases). Trimming left V 0 bases short and J 8 bases short, with 11 bases between. The V gene's germline CDR1 is SGDLS and CDR2 YYNGEE. The CDR3 runs to 13 residues. CDR3 amino acids: CASSVDWGQGYTF. CDR3 bases: TGTGCCAGCAGCGTAGATTGGGGGCAAGGCTACACCTTC.

In this sample, this clone turned up a few times. V is TRBV7-9 and J is TRBJ2-3; D is unresolved. This CDR3 region has 15 residues. Deletions cut 1 base from V and 0 bases from J, with 8 bases between. Per the germline V gene, CDR1 is SEHNR and CDR2 is FQNEAQ (reference sequence). CDR3 nucleotide sequence: TGTGCCAGCAGCTTAGGACACCTCAGCACAGATACGCAGTATTTT. This encodes CASSLGHLSTDTQYF.

V and J are TRBV4-3 and TRBJ1-5; D is unresolved. There are 15 residues in the CDR3. V was clipped by 0 bases and J by 0 bases, with 6 bases between them. Per germline, CDR1 LGHNA and CDR2 YSLEER. Here the CDR3 reads CASSQDLYSNQPQHF. The CDR3, as DNA: TGCGCCAGCAGCCAAGATCTCTATAGCAATCAGCCCCAGCATTTT.

The chain combines TRBV27 with TRBJ2-1; D is possibly TRBD2 (5 bases). V lost 2 bases and J 3 bases, leaving 11 bases between the germline ends. The CDR3 covers 15 residues. Germline CDR1 MNHEY, CDR2 SMNVEV (reference sequence). The CDR3 sequence is CASSLAGGYYNEQFF. The CDR3, as DNA: TGTGCCAGCAGTTTAGCGGGCGGATACTACAATGAGCAGTTCTTC.

The chain couples TRBV18 to TRBJ1-4, with D possibly TRBD1 on 5 matching bases. Germline V gives CDR1 KGHSH, CDR2 LQKENI. Trimming stripped 3 bases from V and 6 bases from J, with 14 bases between. CDR3 length: 15 residues. CDR3 nucleotides: TGTGCCAGCTCACCCGCGGACCTAGGGGATGAAAAACTGTTTTTT. Its protein product is CASSPADLGDEKLFF.

J is TRBJ1-1 and V is TRBV5-1; D unresolved. The CDR3 is 14 residues long. The V and J ends lost 2 bases and 0 bases respectively, with 8 bases between them. Germline CDR1 and CDR2: SGHRS and YFSETQ. The CDR3 DNA sequence: TGCGCCAGCAGCTTTGATAGCATGAACACTGAAGCTTTCTTT. The encoded protein is CASSFDSMNTEAFF.

This chain links TRBV5-4 with TRBJ1-4; D is uncertain. The CDR3 contains 14 residues. Germline V gene data show CDR1 as SGHNT and CDR2 as YYREEE (reference sequence). V dropped 3 bases and J dropped 8 bases, with 14 bases sitting between them. This CDR3 reads CASSSLDQEEKLFF. The CDR3 nucleotides read TGTGCCAGCAGCTCCCTGGACCAGGAGGAAAAACTGTTTTTT.

The gene calls are TRBV9 and TRBJ1-6, with D unclear. Looked up from germline, CDR1 is SGDLS and CDR2 is YYNGEE. The ends were cut back, 0 bases at V and 3 bases at J, with 4 bases in the middle. This CDR3 region has 14 residues. CDR3 sequence (DNA): TGTGCCAGCAGCGTAGGGGACTATAATTCACCCCTCCACTTT. Protein: CASSVGDYNSPLHF.

This clone showed up just once. The chain carries TRBV5-1 and TRBJ2-3; D is undetermined. V was clipped by 7 bases and J by 3 bases, with 18 bases between them. The length of the CDR3 is 15 residues. Germline V gives CDR1 SGHRS, CDR2 YFSETQ. CDR3 nucleotides: TGCGCCAGCCACGGCGGACGATGGGGTACAGATACGCAGTATTTT. It specifies CASHGGRWGTDTQYF.

The V and J genes are TRBV20-1 and TRBJ1-1; D perhaps matches TRBD1 (5 bases). This CDR3 has 10 amino acids. The germline CDR1 and CDR2 sequences are DFQATT and SNEGSKA (reference sequence). The V end was cut by 5 bases, the J end by 6 bases, with 7 bases between. Here the CDR3 reads CSAGGAEAFF. The CDR3 nucleotides are TGCAGTGCTGGGGGGGCTGAAGCTTTCTTT.

V usage is TRBV19 and J usage is TRBJ1-5, with D unresolved. Trimming removed 6 bases at V and 3 bases at J, with 12 bases between. Germline CDR1 and CDR2: LNHDA and SQIVND (reference sequence). The CDR3 has 14 amino acids. The CDR3 DNA reads TGTGCCAGTAGGGTCCAGGAGTTCAATCAGCCCCAGCATTTT. Its protein is CASRVQEFNQPQHF. Full variable domain (rest looked up from reference TRBV19 and TRBJ1-5): DGGITQSPKYLFRKEGQNVTLSCEQNLNHDAMYWYRQDPGQGLRLIYYSQIVNDFQKGDIAEGYSVSREKKESFPLTVTSAQKNPTAFYLCASRVQEFNQPQHFGDGTRLSIL.

This clone showed up just a few times. The genes are TRBV2 and TRBJ2-5, with 9 nucleotides matching TRBD1. This CDR3 region has 18 residues. The trim removed 4 bases at V and 1 base at J, leaving 13 bases unmatched. CDR1 is SNHLY and CDR2 is FYNNEI in the germline V gene. For the CDR3, the DNA is TGTGCCAGCAGTGGGGACAGGGAGCCGCCTCATCGCCAAGAGACCCAGTACTTC. It translates to CASSGDREPPHRQETQYF.

This chain connects TRBV7-6 to TRBJ1-5; D gene uncertain. This CDR3 has 13 amino acids. Per the germline V gene, CDR1 is SGHVS and CDR2 is FNYEAQ. Trimming removed 5 bases at V and 4 bases at J, with 9 bases between. The CDR3: CASSTNLNQPQHF. The CDR3, as DNA: TGTGCCAGCAGCACGAACTTAAATCAGCCCCAGCATTTT.